This T cell receptor (beta chain) was observed in a study of CXCR3-negative and CXCR3-positive naive CD8 T cells. General observations from the study: Both naive subsets, CXCR3-negative and CXCR3-positive, displayed similar TRBV-TRBJ usage, unlike memory cells. Naive CXCR3-positive cells had TRB CDR3s more hydrophobic than those of CXCR3-negative naive cells.

Via 5' RACE with UMI labels, TRB cDNA libraries were prepared. TCRdb re-called the 5' RACE reads and gives one entry per CDR3 protein, without DNA. The sample has some 150,000 distinct CDR3 sequences. Germline-derived CDR1 and CDR2 are MDHEN and SYDVKM. This CDR3 is 13 amino acids long. To note about this clonotype: Antigen: not known.

The sample consisted of naive CXCR3+ CD8+ T cells from blood. Specified subset: CD45RO-CCR7+CD27+CD95- naive CD8+ T cells expressing CXCR3 (TNR3+). V usage is TRBV28 and J usage is TRBJ1-5. The receptor comes from a human donor in good health. Some clones in this sample may be carry-over from other donors' samples. CDR3 residues: CASSLFADQPQHF.